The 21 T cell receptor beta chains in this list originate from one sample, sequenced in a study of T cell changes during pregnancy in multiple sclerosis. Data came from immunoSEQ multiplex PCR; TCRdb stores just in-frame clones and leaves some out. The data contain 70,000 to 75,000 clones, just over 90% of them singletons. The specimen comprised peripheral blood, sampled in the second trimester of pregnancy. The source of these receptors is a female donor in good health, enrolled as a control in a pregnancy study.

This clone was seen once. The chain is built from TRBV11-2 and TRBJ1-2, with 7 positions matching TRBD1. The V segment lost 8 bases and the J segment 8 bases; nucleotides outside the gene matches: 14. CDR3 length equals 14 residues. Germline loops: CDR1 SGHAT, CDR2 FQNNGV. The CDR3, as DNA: TGTGCCAGCGGACCTCAAGGGGGCCCAGGAGGCTACACCTTC. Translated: CASGPQGGPGGYTF. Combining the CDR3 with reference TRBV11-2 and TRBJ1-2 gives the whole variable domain EAGVAQSPRYKIIEKRQSVAFWCNPISGHATLYWYQQILGQGPKLLIQFQNNGVVDDSQLPKDRFSAERLKGVDSTLKIQPAKLEDSAVYLCASGPQGGPGGYTFGSGTRLTVV.

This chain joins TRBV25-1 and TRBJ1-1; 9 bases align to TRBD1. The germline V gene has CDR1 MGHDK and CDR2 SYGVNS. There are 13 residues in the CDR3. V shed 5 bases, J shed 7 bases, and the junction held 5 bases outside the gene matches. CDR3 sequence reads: CASSYRGQGEAFF. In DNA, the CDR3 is TGTGCCAGCAGTTACCGGGGACAGGGTGAAGCTTTCTTT.

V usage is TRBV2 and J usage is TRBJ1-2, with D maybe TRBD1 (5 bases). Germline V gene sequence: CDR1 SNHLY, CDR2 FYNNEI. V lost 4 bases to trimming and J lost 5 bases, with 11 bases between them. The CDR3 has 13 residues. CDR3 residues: CASSGGTRYGYTF. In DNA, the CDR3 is TGTGCCAGCAGTGGCGGGACTCGGTATGGCTACACCTTC. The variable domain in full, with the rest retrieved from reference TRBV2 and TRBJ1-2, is EPEVTQTPSHQVTQMGQEVILRCVPISNHLYFYWYRQILGQKVEFLVSFYNNEISEKSEIFDDQFSVERPDGSNFTLKIRSTKLEDSAMYFCASSGGTRYGYTFGSGTRLTVV.

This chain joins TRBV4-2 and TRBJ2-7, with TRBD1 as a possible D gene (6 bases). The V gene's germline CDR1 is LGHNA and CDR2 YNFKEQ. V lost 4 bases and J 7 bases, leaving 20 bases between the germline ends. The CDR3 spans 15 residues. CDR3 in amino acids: CASSPEQGPWQEQYF. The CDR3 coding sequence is TGTGCCAGCAGCCCGGAACAGGGACCGTGGCAGGAGCAGTACTTC.

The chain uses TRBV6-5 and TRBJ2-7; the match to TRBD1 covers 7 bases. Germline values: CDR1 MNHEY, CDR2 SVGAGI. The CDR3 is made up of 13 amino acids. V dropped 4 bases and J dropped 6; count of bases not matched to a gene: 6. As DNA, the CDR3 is TGTGCCAGCAGTTCCTTGAAGGGGGCCGAGCAGTACTTC. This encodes CASSSLKGAEQYF.

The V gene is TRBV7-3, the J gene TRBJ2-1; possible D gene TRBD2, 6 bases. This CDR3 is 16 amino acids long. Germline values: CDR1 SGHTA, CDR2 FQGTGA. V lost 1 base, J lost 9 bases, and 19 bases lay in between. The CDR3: CASSLIGPGGAGEQFF. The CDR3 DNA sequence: TGTGCCAGCAGCTTAATAGGGCCAGGAGGGGCGGGTGAGCAGTTCTTC.

In nucleotides, the CDR3 is TGTGCCAGCAGCTTAACGGCCACTCGGGGTAATTCACCCCTCCACTTT. This sequence encodes CASSLTATRGNSPLHF. The genes are TRBV7-2 and TRBJ1-6; D gene uncertain. V gave up 2 bases and J gave up 6 bases, with 14 bases separating them. The CDR3 covers 16 residues. Germline values: CDR1 SGHTA, CDR2 FQGNSA.

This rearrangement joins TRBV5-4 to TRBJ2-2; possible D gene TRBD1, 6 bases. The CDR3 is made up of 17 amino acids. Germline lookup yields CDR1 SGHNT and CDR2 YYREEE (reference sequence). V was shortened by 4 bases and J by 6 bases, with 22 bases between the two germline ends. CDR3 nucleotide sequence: TGTGCCAGCAGCCCCAGAGTGACAGGCTATGGTCCCGGGGAGCTGTTTTTT. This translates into CASSPRVTGYGPGELFF.

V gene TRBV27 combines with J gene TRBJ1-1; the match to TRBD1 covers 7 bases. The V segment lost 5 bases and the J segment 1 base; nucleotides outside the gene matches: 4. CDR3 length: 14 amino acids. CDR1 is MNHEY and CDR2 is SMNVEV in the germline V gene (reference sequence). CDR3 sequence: CASSTRQGNTEAFF. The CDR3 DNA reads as TGTGCCAGCAGTACTCGACAGGGGAACACTGAAGCTTTCTTT.

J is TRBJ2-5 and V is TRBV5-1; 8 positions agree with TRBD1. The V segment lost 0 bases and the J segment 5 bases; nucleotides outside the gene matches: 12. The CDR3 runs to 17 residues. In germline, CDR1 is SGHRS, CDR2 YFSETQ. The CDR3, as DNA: TGCGCCAGCAGCTTGGGCCAACAGGGGGTGAACGGGGAGACCCAGTACTTC. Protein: CASSLGQQGVNGETQYF.

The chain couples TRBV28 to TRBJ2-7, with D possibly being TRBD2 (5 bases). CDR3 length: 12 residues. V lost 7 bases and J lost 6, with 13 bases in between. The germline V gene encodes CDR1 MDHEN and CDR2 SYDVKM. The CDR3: CASTANGIEQYF. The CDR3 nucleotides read TGTGCCAGCACGGCGAACGGGATCGAGCAGTACTTC.

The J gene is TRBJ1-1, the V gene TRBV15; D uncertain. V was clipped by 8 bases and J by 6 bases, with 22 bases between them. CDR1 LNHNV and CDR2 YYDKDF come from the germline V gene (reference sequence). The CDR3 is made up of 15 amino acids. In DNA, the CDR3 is TGTGCCACCTCCGCAGCGCCCAAGTTTTTTTCTGAAGCTTTCTTT. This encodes CATSAAPKFFSEAFF. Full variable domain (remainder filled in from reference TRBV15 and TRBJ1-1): DAMVIQNPRYQVTQFGKPVTLSCSQTLNHNVMYWYQQKSSQAPKLLFHYYDKDFNNEADTPDNFQSRRPNTSFCFLDIRSPGLGDTAMYLCATSAAPKFFSEAFFGQGTRLTVV.

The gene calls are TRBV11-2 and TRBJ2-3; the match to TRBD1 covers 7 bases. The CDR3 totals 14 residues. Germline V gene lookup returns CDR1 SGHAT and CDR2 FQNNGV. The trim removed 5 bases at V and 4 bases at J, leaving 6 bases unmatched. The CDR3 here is CASSPPTGPDTQYF. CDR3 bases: TGTGCCAGCAGCCCACCGACAGGGCCAGATACGCAGTATTTT.

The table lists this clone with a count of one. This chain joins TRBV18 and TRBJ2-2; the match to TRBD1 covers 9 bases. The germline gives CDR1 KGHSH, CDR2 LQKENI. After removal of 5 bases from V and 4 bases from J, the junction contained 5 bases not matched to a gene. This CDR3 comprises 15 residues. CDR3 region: CASSVRTGVTGELFF. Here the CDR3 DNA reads TGTGCCAGCTCAGTACGGACAGGGGTCACCGGGGAGCTGTTTTTT.

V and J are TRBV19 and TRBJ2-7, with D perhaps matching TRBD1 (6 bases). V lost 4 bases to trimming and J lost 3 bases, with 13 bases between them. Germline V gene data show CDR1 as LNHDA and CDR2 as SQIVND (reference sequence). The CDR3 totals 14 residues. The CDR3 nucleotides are TGTGCCAGTAGTACCTCGAGGGGGAGCTACGAGCAGTACTTC. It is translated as CASSTSRGSYEQYF.

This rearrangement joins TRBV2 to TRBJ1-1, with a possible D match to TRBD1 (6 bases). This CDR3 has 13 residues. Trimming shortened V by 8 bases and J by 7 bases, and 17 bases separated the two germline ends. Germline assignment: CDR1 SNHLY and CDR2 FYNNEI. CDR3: CASPMGGLREAFF. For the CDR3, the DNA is TGTGCCAGCCCCATGGGGGGGCTACGTGAAGCTTTCTTT.

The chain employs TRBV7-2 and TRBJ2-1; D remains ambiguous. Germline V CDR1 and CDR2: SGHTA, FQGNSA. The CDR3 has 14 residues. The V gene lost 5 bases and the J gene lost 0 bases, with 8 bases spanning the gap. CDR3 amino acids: CASSPEFSYNEQFF. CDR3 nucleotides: TGTGCCAGCAGCCCGGAGTTCTCCTACAATGAGCAGTTCTTC.

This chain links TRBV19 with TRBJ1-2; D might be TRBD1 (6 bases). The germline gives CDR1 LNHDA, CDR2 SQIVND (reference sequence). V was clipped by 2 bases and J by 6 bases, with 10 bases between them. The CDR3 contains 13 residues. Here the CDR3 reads CASSIRGTDGYTF. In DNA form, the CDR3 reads TGTGCCAGTAGTATAAGGGGGACGGATGGCTACACCTTC.

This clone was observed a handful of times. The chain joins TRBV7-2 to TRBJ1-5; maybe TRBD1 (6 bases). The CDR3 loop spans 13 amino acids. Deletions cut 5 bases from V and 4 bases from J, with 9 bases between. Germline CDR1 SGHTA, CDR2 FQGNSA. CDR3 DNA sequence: TGTGCCAGCAGCGTAGACAGGAATCAGCCCCAGCATTTT. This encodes CASSVDRNQPQHF.

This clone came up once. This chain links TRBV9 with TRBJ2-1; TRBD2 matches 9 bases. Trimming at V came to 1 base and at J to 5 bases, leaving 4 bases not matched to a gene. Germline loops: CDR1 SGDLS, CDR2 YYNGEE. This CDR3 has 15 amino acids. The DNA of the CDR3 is TGTGCCAGCAGCGTACGGGCGGGGGGGAACAATGAGCAGTTCTTC. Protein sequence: CASSVRAGGNNEQFF.

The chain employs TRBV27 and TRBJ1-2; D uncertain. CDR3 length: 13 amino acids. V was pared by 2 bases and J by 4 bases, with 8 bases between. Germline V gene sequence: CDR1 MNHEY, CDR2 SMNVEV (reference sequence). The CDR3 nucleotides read TGTGCCAGCAGTTTAATTGGCGGCTATGGCTACACCTTC. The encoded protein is CASSLIGGYGYTF.